Presented here are 13 T cell receptor beta chains from one specimen sequenced in a study of T cell repertoires in aging, cancer and after chemotherapy. A mixed TRB-A/B primer pool amplified rearranged TRB by multiplex touch-down PCR. Each CDR3 protein is one row after TCRdb ran MiXCR on the multiplex PCR reads. The data hold about 2,400 distinct CDR3 sequences, with 28% observed a single time. The template was genomic DNA from peripheral blood, not RNA. The sequenced sample consisted of blood. The receptors here all came from a human donor with a solid tumor.

The chain carries TRBV6-5 and TRBJ1-4; TRBD1 agrees at 8 bases. Per the germline V gene, CDR1 is MNHEY and CDR2 is SVGAGI. The CDR3 contains 16 residues. V lost 1 base and J lost 8; bases outside the gene matches: 9. In DNA form, the CDR3 reads TGTGCCAGCAGTTACTTGGGTGACAGGGGAGGGGAAAAACTGTTTTTT. Translating it yields CASSYLGDRGGEKLFF.

In its sample, this clonotype ranks as medium-sized. The chain employs TRBV6-1 and TRBJ1-5; 10 bases agree with TRBD1. Germline values: CDR1 MNHNS, CDR2 SASEGT. J was trimmed by 9 bases and V by 6 bases; bases with no gene match: 8. The CDR3 runs 14 residues. In DNA form, the CDR3 reads TGTGCCAGCAGGCCCGGGACAGGGGTGGGGCCCCAGCATTTT. Translating gives CASRPGTGVGPQHF.

This clonotype was picked up one time. This may be a read error, as it is one base from a much larger clone. V usage is TRBV6-4 and J usage is TRBJ1-6, with D possibly TRBD1 on 6 matching bases. Trimming left V 2 bases short and J 7 bases short, with 9 bases between. CDR1 is MRHNA, CDR2 SNTAGT, per germline. The CDR3 loop spans 14 amino acids. The CDR3 loop is CASSDRDTNSPLHF. The CDR3 region has the DNA TGTGCCAGCAGTGACCGGGACACCAATTCACCCCTCCACTTT.

This clonotype is medium-sized by share. The genes are TRBV19 and TRBJ1-5; a possible D gene is TRBD1 (5 bases). Germline assignment: CDR1 LNHDA and CDR2 SQIVND (reference sequence). Deletions cut 5 bases from V and 5 bases from J, with 10 bases between. This CDR3 spans 13 amino acids. The DNA of the CDR3 is TGTGCCAGTAGTGATACCAGGGATCAGCCCCAGCATTTT. Amino acid sequence: CASSDTRDQPQHF.

This rearrangement joins TRBV20-1 to TRBJ1-1; D is perhaps TRBD1 (6 bases). Trimming removed 6 bases at V and 0 bases at J, with 11 bases between. Germline CDR1 is DFQATT and CDR2 is SNEGSKA (reference sequence). This CDR3 region has 13 residues. CDR3 coding DNA: TGCAGTGCCAAGCGGACAGTGAACACTGAAGCTTTCTTT. Protein: CSAKRTVNTEAFF.

The CDR3 region has the DNA TGTGCCAGCAGCTCAAGCTTAGGACTAGCGGGGGCCTACGAGCAGTACTTC. Translated, it gives CASSSSLGLAGAYEQYF. The chain employs TRBV7-9 and TRBJ2-7, with 13 positions matching TRBD2. The CDR3 loop spans 17 amino acids. The junction had 8 bases not matched to a gene; V was cut back by 4 bases and J by 2 bases. The germline V gene has CDR1 SEHNR and CDR2 FQNEAQ (reference sequence).

This clonotype was counted a few times. This rearrangement joins TRBV7-9 to TRBJ1-1, with D possibly matching TRBD1 (5 bases). Germline V gene data show CDR1 as SEHNR and CDR2 as FQNEAQ (reference sequence). V gave up 4 bases and J gave up 0 bases, with 12 bases separating them. This CDR3 is 15 amino acids long. The DNA of the CDR3 is TGTGCCAGCAGCTCCCGCGACAGCATGAACACTGAAGCTTTCTTT. Its translation is CASSSRDSMNTEAFF. Full variable domain (rest looked up from reference TRBV7-9 and TRBJ1-1): DTGVSQNPRHKITKRGQNVTFRCDPISEHNRLYWYRQTLGQGPEFLTYFQNEAQLEKSRLLSDRFSAERPKGSFSTLEIQRTEQGDSAMYLCASSSRDSMNTEAFFGQGTRLTVV.

The chain recombines TRBV12-3 or TRBV12-4 with TRBJ2-5; 9 nucleotides match TRBD1. The junction had 10 bases not matched to a gene; V was cut back by 6 bases and J by 5 bases. The length of the CDR3 is 15 residues. CDR3 in amino acids: CASSAQGARGETQYF. The CDR3 nucleotides are TGTGCCAGCAGCGCACAGGGGGCGCGGGGTGAGACCCAGTACTTC.

The genes are TRBV5-1 and TRBJ1-2; TRBD1 might be the D (6 bases). The ends were cut back, 2 bases at V and 8 bases at J, with 16 bases in the middle. Germline V CDR1 and CDR2: SGHRS, YFSETQ. There are 14 residues in the CDR3. The DNA of the CDR3 is TGCGCCAGCAGCTTAGGGGGGACTGCGGGCGGCTACACCTTC. It is translated as CASSLGGTAGGYTF.

The chain uses TRBV20-1 and TRBJ2-5; 15 nucleotides line up with TRBD2. Germline V CDR1 and CDR2: DFQATT, SNEGSKA (reference sequence). V gave up 0 bases and J gave up 5 bases; unmatched junction bases: 10. This CDR3 has 18 amino acids. The CDR3 protein is CSARDSGLAGGPPETQYF. CDR3 in DNA: TGCAGTGCTAGAGATTCCGGACTAGCGGGAGGGCCCCCCGAGACCCAGTACTTC.

The V and J genes are TRBV12-3 or TRBV12-4 and TRBJ2-3, with 10 bases fitting TRBD1. V shed 6 bases, J shed 8 bases, and the junction held 8 bases outside the gene matches. The CDR3 is 14 residues long. The CDR3 DNA reads as TGTGCCAGCAGCTTGACAGGGGGCGCAGGTACGCAGTATTTT. Residues: CASSLTGGAGTQYF.

This chain joins TRBV6-6 and TRBJ1-1, with 8 bases matching TRBD1. The germline V gene has CDR1 MNHNY and CDR2 SVGAGI (reference sequence). This CDR3 comprises 16 residues. The J segment lost 4 bases and the V segment lost 1 base, leaving 8 bases of the junction unmatched. The CDR3 loop is CASSYLSGGVSTEAFF. The CDR3, as DNA: TGTGCCAGCAGTTACTTGTCAGGGGGCGTGAGCACTGAAGCTTTCTTT.

The rearrangement links TRBV6-2 or TRBV6-3 to TRBJ2-1; D not certain. V lost 5 bases and J lost 3, with 5 bases in between. The germline CDR1 and CDR2 sequences are MNHEY and SVGEGT. The CDR3 loop spans 12 amino acids. Written as DNA, the CDR3 is TGTGCCAGCAGTGAGCGCTACAATGAGCAGTTCTTC. Protein product: CASSERYNEQFF.